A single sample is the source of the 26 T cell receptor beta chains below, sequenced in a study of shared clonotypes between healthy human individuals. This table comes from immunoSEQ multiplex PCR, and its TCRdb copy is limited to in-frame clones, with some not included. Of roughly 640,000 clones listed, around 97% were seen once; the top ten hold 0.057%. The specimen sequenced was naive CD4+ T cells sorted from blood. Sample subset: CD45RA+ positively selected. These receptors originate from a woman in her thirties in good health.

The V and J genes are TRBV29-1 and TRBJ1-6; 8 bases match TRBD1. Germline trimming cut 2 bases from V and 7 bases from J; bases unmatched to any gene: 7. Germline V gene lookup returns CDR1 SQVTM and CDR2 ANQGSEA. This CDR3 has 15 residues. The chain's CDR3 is CSVELVGQVNSPLHF. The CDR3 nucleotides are TGCAGCGTTGAATTGGTGGGACAGGTAAATTCACCCCTCCACTTT.

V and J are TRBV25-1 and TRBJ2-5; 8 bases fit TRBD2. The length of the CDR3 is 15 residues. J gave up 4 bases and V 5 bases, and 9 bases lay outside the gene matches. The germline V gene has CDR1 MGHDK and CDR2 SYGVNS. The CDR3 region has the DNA TGTGCCAGCAGTTTTCCGGGACTAGGGATAGAGACCCAGTACTTC. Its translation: CASSFPGLGIETQYF.

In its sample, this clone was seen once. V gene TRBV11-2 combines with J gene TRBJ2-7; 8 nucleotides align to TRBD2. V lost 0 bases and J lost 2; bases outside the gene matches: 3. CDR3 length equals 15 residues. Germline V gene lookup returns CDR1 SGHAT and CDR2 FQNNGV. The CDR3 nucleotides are TGTGCCAGCAGCTTAGAACTAGCGGTGGCCTACGAGCAGTACTTC. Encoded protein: CASSLELAVAYEQYF.

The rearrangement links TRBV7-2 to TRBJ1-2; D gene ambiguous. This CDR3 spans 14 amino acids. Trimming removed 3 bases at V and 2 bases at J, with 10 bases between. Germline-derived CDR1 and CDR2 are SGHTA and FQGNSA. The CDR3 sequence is CASSFGSSNYGYTF. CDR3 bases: TGTGCCAGCAGCTTCGGCAGTTCGAACTATGGCTACACCTTC.

In nucleotides, the CDR3 is TGTGCCAGCAGCGCCCTTGGGGGAGGCGTTCACTCCTACGAGCAGTACTTC. Translation gives CASSALGGGVHSYEQYF. The chain uses TRBV13 and TRBJ2-7; D is possibly TRBD2 (6 bases). Trimming pared 5 bases from V and 0 bases from J, leaving 20 bases between. The CDR3 totals 17 residues. Germline values: CDR1 PRHDT, CDR2 FYEKMQ (reference sequence).

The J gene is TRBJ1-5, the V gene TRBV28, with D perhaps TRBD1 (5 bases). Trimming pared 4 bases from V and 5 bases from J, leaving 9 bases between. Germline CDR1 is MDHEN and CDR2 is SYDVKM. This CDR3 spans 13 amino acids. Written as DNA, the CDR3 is TGTGCCAGCAGTTCGACAGTCTATCAGCCCCAGCATTTT. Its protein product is CASSSTVYQPQHF.

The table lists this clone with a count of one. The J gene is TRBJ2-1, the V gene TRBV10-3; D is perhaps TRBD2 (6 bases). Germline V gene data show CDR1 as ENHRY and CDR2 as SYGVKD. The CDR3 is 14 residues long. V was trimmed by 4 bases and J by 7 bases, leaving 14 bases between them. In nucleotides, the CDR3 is TGTGCCATCAGTGTTATATCGGGAGTTAATGAGCAGTTCTTC. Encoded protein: CAISVISGVNEQFF.

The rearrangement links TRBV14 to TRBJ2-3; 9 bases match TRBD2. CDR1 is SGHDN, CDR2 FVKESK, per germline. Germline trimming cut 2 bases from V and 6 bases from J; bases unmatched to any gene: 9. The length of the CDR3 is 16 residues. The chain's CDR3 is CASSQMLAGMADTQYF. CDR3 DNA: TGTGCCAGCAGCCAAATGCTAGCGGGAATGGCGGATACGCAGTATTTT.

Here the CDR3 DNA reads TGCGCCAGCCGGGGACGCTTGGCCGAGCAGTACTTC. Translation gives CASRGRLAEQYF. The chain couples TRBV10-2 to TRBJ2-7, with D possibly being TRBD1 or TRBD2 (5 bases each). The CDR3 has 12 residues. V was cut by 8 bases and J by 6 bases, with 14 bases left in between. Germline V CDR1 and CDR2: WSHSY, SAAADI.

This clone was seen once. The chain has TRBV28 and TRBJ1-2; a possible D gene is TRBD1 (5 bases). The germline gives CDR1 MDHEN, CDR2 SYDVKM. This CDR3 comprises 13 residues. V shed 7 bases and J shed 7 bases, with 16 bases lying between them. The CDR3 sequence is CASNPGQGSGYTF. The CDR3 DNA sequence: TGTGCCAGCAACCCGGGGCAGGGCAGTGGCTACACCTTC.

The CDR3 DNA reads as TGTGCCAGCAGCTACCGTGGTGAGCAGTTCTTC. It is translated as CASSYRGEQFF. The rearrangement uses TRBV6-5 and TRBJ2-1; D is unresolved. CDR1 is MNHEY, CDR2 SVGAGI, per germline. CDR3 length equals 11 residues. Trimming removed 6 bases from V and 9 bases from J, with 9 bases in between.

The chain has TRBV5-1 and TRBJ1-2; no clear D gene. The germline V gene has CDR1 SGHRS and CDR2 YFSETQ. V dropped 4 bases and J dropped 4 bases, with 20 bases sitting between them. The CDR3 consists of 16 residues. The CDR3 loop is CASSVGSSGRAYGYTF. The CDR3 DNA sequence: TGCGCCAGCAGCGTGGGGTCGTCTGGGCGGGCCTATGGCTACACCTTC.

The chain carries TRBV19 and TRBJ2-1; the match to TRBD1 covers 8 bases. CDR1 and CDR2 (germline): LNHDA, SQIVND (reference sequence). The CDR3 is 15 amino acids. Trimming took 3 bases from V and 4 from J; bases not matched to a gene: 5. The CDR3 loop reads CASSISGQEYNEQFF. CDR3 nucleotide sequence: TGTGCCAGTAGTATTTCGGGACAGGAGTACAATGAGCAGTTCTTC.

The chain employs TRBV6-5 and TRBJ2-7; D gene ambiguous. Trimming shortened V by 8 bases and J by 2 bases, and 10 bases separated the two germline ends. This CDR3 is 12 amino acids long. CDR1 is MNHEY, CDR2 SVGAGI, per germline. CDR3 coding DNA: TGTGCCAGCTCGAACGGACCCTACGAGCAGTACTTC. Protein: CASSNGPYEQYF.

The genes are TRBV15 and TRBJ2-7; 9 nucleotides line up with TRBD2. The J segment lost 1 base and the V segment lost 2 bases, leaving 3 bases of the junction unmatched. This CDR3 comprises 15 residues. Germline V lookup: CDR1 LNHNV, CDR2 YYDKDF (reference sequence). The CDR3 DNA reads TGTGCCACCAGCAGACAGCGGGAGGCGTCCTACGAGCAGTACTTC. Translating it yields CATSRQREASYEQYF.

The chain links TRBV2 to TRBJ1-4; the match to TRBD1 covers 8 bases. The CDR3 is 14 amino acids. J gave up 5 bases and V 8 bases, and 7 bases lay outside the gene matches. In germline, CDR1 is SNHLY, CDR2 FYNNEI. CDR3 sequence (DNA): TGTGCCAGCTGGAGACAGGGGATCAATGAAAAACTGTTTTTT. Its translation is CASWRQGINEKLFF.

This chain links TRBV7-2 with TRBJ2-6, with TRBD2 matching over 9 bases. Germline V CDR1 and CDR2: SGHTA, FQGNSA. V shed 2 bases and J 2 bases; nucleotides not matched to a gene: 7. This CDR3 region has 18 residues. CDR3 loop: CASSLRLAESTGANVLTF. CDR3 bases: TGTGCCAGCAGCTTACGACTAGCGGAAAGTACTGGGGCCAACGTCCTGACTTTC.

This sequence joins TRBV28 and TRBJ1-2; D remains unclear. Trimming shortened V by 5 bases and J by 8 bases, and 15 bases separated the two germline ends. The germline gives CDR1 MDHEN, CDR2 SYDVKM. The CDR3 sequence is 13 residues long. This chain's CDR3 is CASSLYSFGGYTF. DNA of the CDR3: TGTGCCAGCAGTCTCTACAGTTTCGGCGGCTACACCTTC.

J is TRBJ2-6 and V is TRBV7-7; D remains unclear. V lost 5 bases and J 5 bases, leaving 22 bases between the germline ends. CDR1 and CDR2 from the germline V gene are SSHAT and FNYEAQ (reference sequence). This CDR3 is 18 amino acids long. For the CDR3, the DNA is TGTGCCAGCAGCGACCACGCAGTGCCACAAAGTCGGGCCAACGTCCTGACTTTC. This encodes CASSDHAVPQSRANVLTF.

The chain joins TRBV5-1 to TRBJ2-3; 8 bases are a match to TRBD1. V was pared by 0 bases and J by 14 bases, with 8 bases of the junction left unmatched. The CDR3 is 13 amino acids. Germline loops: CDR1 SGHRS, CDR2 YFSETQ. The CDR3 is CASSLGPGQGGYF. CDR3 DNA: TGCGCCAGCAGCTTGGGACCCGGACAGGGTGGGTATTTT.

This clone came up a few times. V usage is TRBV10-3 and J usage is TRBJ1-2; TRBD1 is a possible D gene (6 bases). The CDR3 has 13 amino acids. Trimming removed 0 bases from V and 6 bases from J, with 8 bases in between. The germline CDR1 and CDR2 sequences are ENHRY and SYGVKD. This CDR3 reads CAISESTGNGYTF. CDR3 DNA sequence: TGTGCCATCAGTGAGTCCACAGGGAATGGCTACACCTTC.

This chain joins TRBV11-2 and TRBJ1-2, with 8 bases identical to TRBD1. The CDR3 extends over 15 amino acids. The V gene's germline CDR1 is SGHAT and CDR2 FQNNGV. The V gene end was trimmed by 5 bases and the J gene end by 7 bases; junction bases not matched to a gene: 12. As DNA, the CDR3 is TGTGCCAGCAGCCCCCAGGACAGGGAGTCAGTTGGCTACACCTTC. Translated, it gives CASSPQDRESVGYTF.

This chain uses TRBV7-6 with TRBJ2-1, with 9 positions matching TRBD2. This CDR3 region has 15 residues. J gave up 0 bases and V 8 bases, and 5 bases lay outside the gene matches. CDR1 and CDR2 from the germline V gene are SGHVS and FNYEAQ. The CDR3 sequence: CASANSGGSYNEQFF. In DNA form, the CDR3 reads TGTGCCAGCGCCAATAGCGGGGGCTCCTACAATGAGCAGTTCTTC.

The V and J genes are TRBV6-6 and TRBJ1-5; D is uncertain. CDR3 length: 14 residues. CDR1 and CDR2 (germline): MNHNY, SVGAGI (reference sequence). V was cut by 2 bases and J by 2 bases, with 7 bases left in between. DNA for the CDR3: TGTGCCAGCAGTTACGGGCAGGGCAATCAGCCCCAGCATTTT. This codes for CASSYGQGNQPQHF.

The CDR3 loop reads CASSIRQVRNQPQHF. In DNA form, the CDR3 reads TGTGCCAGCAGTATTCGACAGGTACGGAATCAGCCCCAGCATTTT. V gene TRBV2 combines with J gene TRBJ1-5; D is possibly TRBD1 (6 bases). From germline, CDR1 is SNHLY and CDR2 FYNNEI. The CDR3 contains 15 residues. V was trimmed by 5 bases and J by 4 bases, leaving 15 bases between them.

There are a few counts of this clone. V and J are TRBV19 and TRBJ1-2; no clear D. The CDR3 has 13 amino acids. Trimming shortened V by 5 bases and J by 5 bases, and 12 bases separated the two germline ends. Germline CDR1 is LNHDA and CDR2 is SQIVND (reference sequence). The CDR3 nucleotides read TGTGCCAGTAGTTTATTGGACCTTTATGGCTACACCTTC. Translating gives CASSLLDLYGYTF.